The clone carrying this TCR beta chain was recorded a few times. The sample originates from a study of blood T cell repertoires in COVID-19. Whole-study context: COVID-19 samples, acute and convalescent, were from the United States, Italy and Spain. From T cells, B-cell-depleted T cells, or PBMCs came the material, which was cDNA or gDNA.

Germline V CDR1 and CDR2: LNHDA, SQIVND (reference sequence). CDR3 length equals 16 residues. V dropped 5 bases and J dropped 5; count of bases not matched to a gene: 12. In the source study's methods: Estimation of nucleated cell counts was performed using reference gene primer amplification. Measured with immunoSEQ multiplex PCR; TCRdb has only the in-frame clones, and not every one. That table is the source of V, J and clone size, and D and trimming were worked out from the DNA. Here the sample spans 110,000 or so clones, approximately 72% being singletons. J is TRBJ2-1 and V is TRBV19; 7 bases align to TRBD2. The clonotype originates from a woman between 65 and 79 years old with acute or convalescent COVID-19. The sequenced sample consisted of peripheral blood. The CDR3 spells CASSDLAGLGHNEQFF. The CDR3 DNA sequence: TGTGCCAGTAGTGACCTTGCCGGACTAGGTCACAATGAGCAGTTCTTC.